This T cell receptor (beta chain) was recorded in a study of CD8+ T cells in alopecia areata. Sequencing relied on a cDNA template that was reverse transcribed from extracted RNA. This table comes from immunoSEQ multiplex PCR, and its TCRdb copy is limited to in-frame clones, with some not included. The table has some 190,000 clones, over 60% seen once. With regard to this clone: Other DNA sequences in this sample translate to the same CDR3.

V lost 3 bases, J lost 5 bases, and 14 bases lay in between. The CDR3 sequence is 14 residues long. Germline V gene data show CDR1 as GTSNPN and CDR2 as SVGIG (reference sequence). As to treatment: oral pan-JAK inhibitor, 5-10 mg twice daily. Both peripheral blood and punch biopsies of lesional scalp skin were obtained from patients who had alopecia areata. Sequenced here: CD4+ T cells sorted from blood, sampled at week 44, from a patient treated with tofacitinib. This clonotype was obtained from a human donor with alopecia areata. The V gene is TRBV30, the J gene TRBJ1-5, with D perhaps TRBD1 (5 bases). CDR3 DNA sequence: TGTGCCTGGAGAGGCGTAGGGGATCATCAGCCCCAGCATTTT. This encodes CAWRGVGDHQPQHF. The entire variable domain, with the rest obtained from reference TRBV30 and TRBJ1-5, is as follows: SQTIHQWPATLVQPVGSPLSLECTVEGTSNPNLYWYRQAAGRGLQLLFYSVGIGQISSEVPQNLSASRPQDRQFILSSKKLLLSDSGFYLCAWRGVGDHQPQHFGDGTRLSIL.